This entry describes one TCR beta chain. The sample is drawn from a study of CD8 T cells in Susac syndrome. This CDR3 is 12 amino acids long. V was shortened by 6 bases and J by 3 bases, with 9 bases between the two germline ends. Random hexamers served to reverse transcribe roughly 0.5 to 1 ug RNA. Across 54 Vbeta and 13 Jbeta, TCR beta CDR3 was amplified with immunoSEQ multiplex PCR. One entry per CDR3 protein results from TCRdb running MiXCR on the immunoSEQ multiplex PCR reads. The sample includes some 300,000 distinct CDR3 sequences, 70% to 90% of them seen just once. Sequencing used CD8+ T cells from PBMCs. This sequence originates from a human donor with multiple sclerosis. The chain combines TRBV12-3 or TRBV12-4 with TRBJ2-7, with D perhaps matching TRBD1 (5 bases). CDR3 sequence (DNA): TGTGCCAGCAGACAGGTCGGCTACGAGCAGTACTTC. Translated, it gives CASRQVGYEQYF.